What follows is one T cell receptor beta chain and its context. This entry is derived from a study of blood T cell repertoires in COVID-19. Study details: Donors in the United States, Italy and Spain gave samples during acute or convalescent COVID-19. The cDNA or gDNA used as material had been derived from T cells, B-cell-depleted T cells, or PBMCs.

In the authors' workflow: Reference gene primer amplification gave estimated nucleated cell counts. Sequencing was performed with immunoSEQ multiplex PCR; in TCRdb, only in-frame clones are kept and a portion is missing. That table supplies the V and J calls and clone size; D and trimming were determined from the DNA. The sample records fewer than 35,000 clones, 90% being singletons. CDR3 length: 13 residues. Trimming removed 1 base from V and 8 bases from J, with 11 bases in between. Germline loops: CDR1 LNHDA, CDR2 SQIVND (reference sequence). The TCR originated in a human donor in a cohort sampled during active COVID-19. Sequencing was performed on peripheral blood. The rearrangement links TRBV19 to TRBJ1-2; a weak D match, TRBD1 (5 bases). The CDR3 DNA reads TGTGCCAGTAGTATAGGGCCACAGGAAGGCTACACCTTC. Translated, it gives CASSIGPQEGYTF.